This is a list of T cell receptor beta chains from one sample in a study of early stage breast cancer tumors. The assay was immunoSEQ multiplex PCR, and TCRdb's table has in-frame clones only and misses some. The table shows some 36,000 clones, with 74% occurring only once. Material for sequencing was blood. The receptors shown here come from a person aged 55 to 70 with breast cancer. The CDR3 runs from the conserved cysteine through the conserved F or W. Each record gives: clone size, J gene, V gene, D gene, CDR3 DNA, CDR3 protein. D genes are given only for firm matches. Clone size, where shown, is once, few, many, or a class for clones that have expanded.

abundance: NA
j_gene: TRBJ2-1
v_gene: TRBV7-3
d_gene: NA
CDR3nt: TGTGCCAGCAGCTTACGGTACCCTAGCTCCTACAATGAGCAGTTCTTC
CDR3aa: CASSLRYPSSYNEQFF

abundance: NA
j_gene: TRBJ2-6
v_gene: TRBV6-5
d_gene: NA
CDR3nt: TGTGCCAGCAGTCGTCCCTCCTCTGGGGCCAACGTCCTGACTTTC
CDR3aa: CASSRPSSGANVLTF

abundance: NA
j_gene: TRBJ1-2
v_gene: TRBV7-9
d_gene: TRBD1
CDR3nt: TGTGCCAGCAGCTTCCCCGGGACAGGGGGCAAGGGCTACACCTTC
CDR3aa: CASSFPGTGGKGYTF

abundance: NA
j_gene: TRBJ1-6
v_gene: TRBV7-8
d_gene: NA
CDR3nt: TGTGCCAGCAGCTTAGCAGGGTACGATTCACCCCTCCACTTT
CDR3aa: CASSLAGYDSPLHF

abundance: NA
j_gene: TRBJ1-6
v_gene: TRBV18
d_gene: TRBD1
CDR3nt: TGTGCCAGCTCACCAACCGTCGGACAGGGTTTTCGGTCACCCCTCCACTTT
CDR3aa: CASSPTVGQGFRSPLHF

abundance: once
j_gene: TRBJ2-3
v_gene: TRBV7-3
d_gene: NA
CDR3nt: TGTGCCAGCAGGGACGGATCCACGGATACGCAGTATTTT
CDR3aa: CASRDGSTDTQYF

abundance: NA
j_gene: TRBJ2-6
v_gene: TRBV25-1
d_gene: NA
CDR3nt: TGTGCCAGCAGTTACCAGGGGTCGCTTAGTGGGGCCAACGTCCTGACTTTC
CDR3aa: CASSYQGSLSGANVLTF

abundance: NA
j_gene: TRBJ2-3
v_gene: TRBV4-1
d_gene: TRBD2
CDR3nt: TGCGCCAGCAGCCAACCGGGACTAGCGTTGAGAGATACGCAGTATTTT
CDR3aa: CASSQPGLALRDTQYF

abundance: few
j_gene: TRBJ1-1
v_gene: TRBV4-1
d_gene: NA
CDR3nt: TGCGCCAGCAGCCAAGATCTCATGGGGATGAACACTGAAGCTTTCTTT
CDR3aa: CASSQDLMGMNTEAFF

abundance: NA
j_gene: TRBJ2-5
v_gene: TRBV18
d_gene: NA
CDR3nt: TGTGCCAGCTCACCCCCCCCGGCCGGGGAGACCCAGTACTTC
CDR3aa: CASSPPPAGETQYF

abundance: NA
j_gene: TRBJ1-5
v_gene: TRBV5-4
d_gene: NA
CDR3nt: TGTGCCAGCAGCTTGCAGGGGCCTAATCAGCCCCAGCATTTT
CDR3aa: CASSLQGPNQPQHF

abundance: NA
j_gene: TRBJ1-1
v_gene: TRBV4-1
d_gene: TRBD1
CDR3nt: TGCGCCAGCAGCGTACGAGGGGGACAGGGTTCATCTGAAGCTTTCTTT
CDR3aa: CASSVRGGQGSSEAFF

abundance: NA
j_gene: TRBJ2-3
v_gene: TRBV7-9
d_gene: NA
CDR3nt: TGTGCCAGCAGCTTAGTTTCAGCTGACACAGATACGCAGTATTTT
CDR3aa: CASSLVSADTDTQYF

abundance: NA
j_gene: TRBJ2-3
v_gene: TRBV11-1
d_gene: NA
CDR3nt: TGTGCCAGCAGCAAAAGAAGGGGAGCGGGCACAGATACGCAGTATTTT
CDR3aa: CASSKRRGAGTDTQYF

abundance: NA
j_gene: TRBJ2-1
v_gene: TRBV9
d_gene: NA
CDR3nt: TGTGCCAGCGGACGCGGGAACTCCTACAATGAGCAGTTCTTC
CDR3aa: CASGRGNSYNEQFF

abundance: NA
j_gene: TRBJ1-2
v_gene: TRBV9
d_gene: NA
CDR3nt: TGTGCCAGCAGCTCAGGGAACAGGGTCGGGTATGGCTACACCTTC
CDR3aa: CASSSGNRVGYGYTF

abundance: NA
j_gene: TRBJ2-5
v_gene: TRBV27
d_gene: NA
CDR3nt: TGTGCCAGCAGTTTATTCGCAGCTCCGAGGGAGACCCAGTACTTC
CDR3aa: CASSLFAAPRETQYF

abundance: NA
j_gene: TRBJ2-1
v_gene: TRBV21-1
d_gene: NA
CDR3nt: TGTGCCAGCAGCAATCATGCCGGCGATGAGCAGTTCTTC
CDR3aa: CASSNHAGDEQFF

abundance: NA
j_gene: TRBJ2-2
v_gene: TRBV29-1
d_gene: NA
CDR3nt: TGCAGCGTTGGGGTGGGGCAGAACACCGGGGAGCTGTTTTTT
CDR3aa: CSVGVGQNTGELFF

abundance: few
j_gene: TRBJ2-1
v_gene: TRBV7-7
d_gene: TRBD2
CDR3nt: TGTGCTAGCAGCTTAGGACTAGAGGACAATGAGCAGTTCTTC
CDR3aa: CASSLGLEDNEQFF

abundance: NA
j_gene: TRBJ2-1
v_gene: TRBV18
d_gene: TRBD1
CDR3nt: TGTGCCAGCTCCCAGGGACAGTCAACCTACAATGAGCAGTTCTTC
CDR3aa: CASSQGQSTYNEQFF

abundance: NA
j_gene: TRBJ1-3
v_gene: TRBV2
d_gene: NA
CDR3nt: TGTGCCAGCAGTGACGACGGCCGACTCTCTGGAAACACCATATATTTT
CDR3aa: CASSDDGRLSGNTIYF

abundance: NA
j_gene: TRBJ1-4
v_gene: TRBV29-1
d_gene: TRBD1
CDR3nt: TGCAGCGTTTCCCCCTGGGGACAGGGGGGCGAAAAACTGTTTTTT
CDR3aa: CSVSPWGQGGEKLFF

abundance: NA
j_gene: TRBJ2-5
v_gene: TRBV19
d_gene: NA
CDR3nt: TGTGCCAGTAGTGTCACTAGCACAGGGGTGGAAGAGACCCAGTACTTC
CDR3aa: CASSVTSTGVEETQYF

abundance: NA
j_gene: TRBJ2-7
v_gene: TRBV5-1
d_gene: NA
CDR3nt: TGCGCCAGCAGCCCCTGGACAGCTACCTACGAGCAGTACTTC
CDR3aa: CASSPWTATYEQYF

abundance: NA
j_gene: TRBJ1-1
v_gene: TRBV2
d_gene: NA
CDR3nt: TGTGCCAGCAGTGACCGGACAGCCTTGAACACTGAAGCTTTCTTT
CDR3aa: CASSDRTALNTEAFF

abundance: NA
j_gene: TRBJ2-7
v_gene: TRBV5-4
d_gene: NA
CDR3nt: TGTGCCAGCAGCTTGGGAGGTCAGTCCCCCTACGAGCAGTACTTC
CDR3aa: CASSLGGQSPYEQYF

abundance: NA
j_gene: TRBJ2-2
v_gene: TRBV7-9
d_gene: TRBD2
CDR3nt: TGTGCCAACGGGGCGGGAGACGGGGAGCTGTTTTTT
CDR3aa: CANGAGDGELFF

abundance: NA
j_gene: TRBJ1-5
v_gene: TRBV6-1
d_gene: NA
CDR3nt: TGTGCCAGCACCAAGGGGGGGAGCGAATCGCCCCAGCATTTT
CDR3aa: CASTKGGSESPQHF

abundance: NA
j_gene: TRBJ2-5
v_gene: TRBV5-1
d_gene: TRBD2
CDR3nt: TGCGCCAGTGGACTAGCGCCACCTGAAGAGACCCAGTACTTC
CDR3aa: CASGLAPPEETQYF

abundance: NA
j_gene: TRBJ1-1
v_gene: TRBV6-1
d_gene: NA
CDR3nt: TGTGCCAGCCGACGGGCTCGCTCGGGGAACACTGAAGCTTTCTTT
CDR3aa: CASRRARSGNTEAFF

abundance: NA
j_gene: TRBJ1-1
v_gene: TRBV7-6
d_gene: TRBD1
CDR3nt: TGTGCCAGCAGCTTGGCAGGGGGCAAGGACACTGAAGCTTTCTTT
CDR3aa: CASSLAGGKDTEAFF

abundance: NA
j_gene: TRBJ2-7
v_gene: TRBV5-1
d_gene: TRBD2
CDR3nt: TGCGCCAGCAGCCGGGGGACTAGCGGGGCCGTTAGCTCCTACGAGCAGTACTTC
CDR3aa: CASSRGTSGAVSSYEQYF

abundance: NA
j_gene: TRBJ2-6
v_gene: TRBV30
d_gene: NA
CDR3nt: TGTGCCTGGAGTGTACCTGGGGTGTCTGGGGCCAACGTCCTGACTTTC
CDR3aa: CAWSVPGVSGANVLTF

abundance: NA
j_gene: TRBJ1-5
v_gene: TRBV6-1
d_gene: NA
CDR3nt: TGTGCCAGCAGTGGGCTCCCGGCGGGTGGAATCGGCAATCAGCCCCAGCATTTT
CDR3aa: CASSGLPAGGIGNQPQHF

abundance: few
j_gene: TRBJ2-1
v_gene: TRBV19
d_gene: TRBD1
CDR3nt: TGTGCCAGTAGTATAGAAGCCGGGACAGGTGATGAGCAGTTCTTC
CDR3aa: CASSIEAGTGDEQFF

abundance: NA
j_gene: TRBJ1-2
v_gene: TRBV30
d_gene: TRBD1
CDR3nt: TGTGCCTCCCTCCGACAGGGGTCTGGCTACACCTTC
CDR3aa: CASLRQGSGYTF

abundance: NA
j_gene: TRBJ1-1
v_gene: TRBV6-6
d_gene: NA
CDR3nt: TGTGCCAACCCGGGGAACACTGAAGCTTTCTTT
CDR3aa: CANPGNTEAFF

abundance: once
j_gene: TRBJ2-2
v_gene: TRBV5-1
d_gene: NA
CDR3nt: TGCGCCAGCAGCTTGGGGGGGGACACCGGGGAGCTGTTTTTT
CDR3aa: CASSLGGDTGELFF

abundance: NA
j_gene: TRBJ1-1
v_gene: TRBV5-1
d_gene: NA
CDR3nt: TGCGCCAGCAGCAGTGTGGTAAACACTGAAGCTTTCTTT
CDR3aa: CASSSVVNTEAFF

abundance: NA
j_gene: TRBJ1-6
v_gene: TRBV4-1
d_gene: NA
CDR3nt: TGCGCCAGCAGCCAGGGTTCGCTAAGCTCCTATAATTCACCCCTCCACTTT
CDR3aa: CASSQGSLSSYNSPLHF

abundance: NA
j_gene: TRBJ1-1
v_gene: TRBV7-6
d_gene: NA
CDR3nt: TGTGCCAGCAGCTTAGGTCGGGGCGCAGGCACTGAAGCTTTCTTT
CDR3aa: CASSLGRGAGTEAFF

abundance: NA
j_gene: TRBJ1-5
v_gene: TRBV19
d_gene: TRBD1
CDR3nt: TGTGCCAGTAGTGTGACAGGGCATGTCAATCAGCCCCAGCATTTT
CDR3aa: CASSVTGHVNQPQHF